This T cell receptor (beta chain) is drawn from a study of CD4+ T cells in melanoma (dated by TCRdb to between 2021 and 2024). For the study in its entirety: Neoantigen-specific CD4+ T cells in human melanoma were what the study investigated. Study-wide findings and limitations: Neoantigen-specific CD4+ T cells in melanoma were reported to show diverse differentiation states. Neoantigen-specific CD4+ T cells were reported to be correlated with the function of CD8+ T cells, macrophages and B cells.

The trim is 4 bases for V and 0 bases for J, with a gap of 13 bases between the germline ends. Inclusive of the bounding cysteine and phenylalanine, the CDR3 is 15 residues long. Only the CDR3 part of the read is kept: 45 bases, read in frame from the first base. The germline V gene supplies CDR1 SGDLS and CDR2 YYNGEE. The donors were melanoma patients. The receptor library was made with the immunoSEQ multiplex PCR assay. TCRdb holds this immuneACCESS table with in-frame rearrangements only. Some clones are missing; in checked studies, unresolved V genes explain under half, and the rest has no known cause. For this sample the table gives 15,000 to 20,000 clones, of which about 85% were detected only once. Roughly 5.4% of the sample rests with the top ten. Turning to this clone: Its binding antigen is unknown. No per-base quality is available; no much larger clone lies one base away.

The sequence was collected from a human donor with melanoma. The rearrangement joined TRBV9 to TRBJ1-1; the D segment cannot be called with confidence. Sequences were obtained from cells from a culture (not recorded whether cultured in vitro). This receptor has the CDR3 CASSPPRALNTEAFF. The DNA reads as follows: TGTGCCAGCAGCCCCCCCCGGGCCCTGAACACTGAAGCTTTCTTT. When the CDR3 is completed using the reference TRBV9 and TRBJ1-1 genes on either side, the full variable domain is DSGVTQTPKHLITATGQRVTLRCSPRSGDLSVYWYQQSLDQGLQFLIQYYNGEERAKGNILERFSAQQFPDLHSELNLSSLELGDSALYFCASSPPRALNTEAFFGQGTRLTVV.